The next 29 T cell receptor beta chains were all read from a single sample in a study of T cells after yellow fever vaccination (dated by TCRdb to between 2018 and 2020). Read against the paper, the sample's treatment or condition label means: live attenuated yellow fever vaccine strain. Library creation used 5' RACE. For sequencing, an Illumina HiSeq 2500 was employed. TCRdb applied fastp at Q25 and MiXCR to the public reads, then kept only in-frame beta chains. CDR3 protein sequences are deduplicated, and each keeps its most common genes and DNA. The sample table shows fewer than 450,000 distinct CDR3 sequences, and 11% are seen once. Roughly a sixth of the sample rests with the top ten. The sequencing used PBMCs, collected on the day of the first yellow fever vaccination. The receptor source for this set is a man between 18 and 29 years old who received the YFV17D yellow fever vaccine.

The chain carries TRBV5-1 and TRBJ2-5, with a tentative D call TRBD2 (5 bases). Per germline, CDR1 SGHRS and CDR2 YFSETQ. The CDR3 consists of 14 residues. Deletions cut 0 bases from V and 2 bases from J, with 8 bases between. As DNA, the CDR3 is TGCGCCAGCAGCTTGGAACGACTACAAGAGACCCAGTACTTC. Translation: CASSLERLQETQYF.

The CDR3 sequence: CASSPQPQGMGGEQYF. The CDR3, as DNA: TGCGCCAGCAGCCCCCAGCCCCAGGGGATGGGAGGCGAGCAGTACTTC. V is TRBV5-1 and J is TRBJ2-7; D possibly uses TRBD1 or TRBD2 (6 bases each). Between the trimmed V and J ends, which lost 4 bases and 6 bases, there was a span of 23 bases. The germline V gene has CDR1 SGHRS and CDR2 YFSETQ. This CDR3 contains 16 residues.

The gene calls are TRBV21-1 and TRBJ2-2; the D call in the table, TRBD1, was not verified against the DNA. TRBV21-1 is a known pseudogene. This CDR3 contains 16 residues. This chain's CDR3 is CASSKVGDRRPGELFF. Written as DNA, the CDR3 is TGTGCCAGCAGCAAAGTGGGGGACAGACGACCCGGGGAGCTGTTTTTT.

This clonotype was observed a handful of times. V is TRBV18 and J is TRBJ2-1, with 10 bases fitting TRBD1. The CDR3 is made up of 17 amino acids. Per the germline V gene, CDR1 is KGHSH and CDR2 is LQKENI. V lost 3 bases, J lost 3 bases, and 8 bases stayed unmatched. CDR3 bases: TGTGCCAGCTCACCGACAGGGGGCGAGTGGTTCTACAATGAGCAGTTCTTC. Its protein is CASSPTGGEWFYNEQFF.

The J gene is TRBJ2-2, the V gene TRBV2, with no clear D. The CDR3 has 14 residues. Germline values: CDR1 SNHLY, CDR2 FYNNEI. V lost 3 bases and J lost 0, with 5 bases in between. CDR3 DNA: TGTGCCAGCAGTGATCTTTCGAACACCGGGGAGCTGTTTTTT. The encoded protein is CASSDLSNTGELFF.

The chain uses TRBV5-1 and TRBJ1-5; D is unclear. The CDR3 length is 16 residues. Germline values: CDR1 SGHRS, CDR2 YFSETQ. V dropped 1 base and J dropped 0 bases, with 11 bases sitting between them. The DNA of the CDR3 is TGCGCCAGCAGCTTGTTGCCAGAGGATAGCAATCAGCCCCAGCATTTT. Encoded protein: CASSLLPEDSNQPQHF.

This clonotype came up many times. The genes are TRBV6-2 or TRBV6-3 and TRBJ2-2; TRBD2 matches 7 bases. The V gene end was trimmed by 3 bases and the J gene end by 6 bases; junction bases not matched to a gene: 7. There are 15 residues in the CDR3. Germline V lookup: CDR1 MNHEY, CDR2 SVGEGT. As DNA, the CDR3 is TGTGCCAGCAGTTATCCGCGGGGGAGGGCCGGGGAGCTGTTTTTT. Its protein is CASSYPRGRAGELFF.

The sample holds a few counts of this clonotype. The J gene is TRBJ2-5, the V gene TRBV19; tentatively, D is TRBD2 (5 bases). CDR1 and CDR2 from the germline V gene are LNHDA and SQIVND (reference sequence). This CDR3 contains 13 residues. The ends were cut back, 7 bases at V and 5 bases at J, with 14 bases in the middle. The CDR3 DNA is TGTGCCAGTACGAAGAGGAGGCGTGAGACCCAGTACTTC. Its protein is CASTKRRRETQYF.

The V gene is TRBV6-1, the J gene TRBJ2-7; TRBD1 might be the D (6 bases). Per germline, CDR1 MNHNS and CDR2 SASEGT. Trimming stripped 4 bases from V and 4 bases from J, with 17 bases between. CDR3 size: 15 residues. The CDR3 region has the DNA TGTGCCAGCAGTGCCTCATCAGGGGTCAGGTACGAGCAGTACTTC. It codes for CASSASSGVRYEQYF.

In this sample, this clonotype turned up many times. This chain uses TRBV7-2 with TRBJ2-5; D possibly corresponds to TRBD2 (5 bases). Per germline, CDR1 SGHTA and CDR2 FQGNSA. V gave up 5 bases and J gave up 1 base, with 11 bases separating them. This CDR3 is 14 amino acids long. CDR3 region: CASSRVGSQETQYF. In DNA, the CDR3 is TGTGCCAGCAGCAGAGTGGGGAGCCAAGAGACCCAGTACTTC.

CDR3 loop: CASSRTSNTGELFF. CDR3 sequence (DNA): TGCGCCAGCAGCCGGACTTCAAACACCGGGGAGCTGTTTTTT. The chain is built from TRBV4-3 and TRBJ2-2; TRBD2 might be the D (5 bases). V was clipped by 4 bases and J by 2 bases, with 8 bases between them. This CDR3 is 14 amino acids long. In germline, CDR1 is LGHNA, CDR2 YSLEER.

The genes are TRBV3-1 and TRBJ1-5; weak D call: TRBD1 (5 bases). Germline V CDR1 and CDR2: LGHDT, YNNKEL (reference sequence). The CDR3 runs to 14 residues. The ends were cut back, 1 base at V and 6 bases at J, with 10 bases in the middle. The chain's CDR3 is CASSQGGVRQPQHF. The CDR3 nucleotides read TGTGCCAGCAGCCAAGGAGGGGTTCGTCAGCCCCAGCATTTT.

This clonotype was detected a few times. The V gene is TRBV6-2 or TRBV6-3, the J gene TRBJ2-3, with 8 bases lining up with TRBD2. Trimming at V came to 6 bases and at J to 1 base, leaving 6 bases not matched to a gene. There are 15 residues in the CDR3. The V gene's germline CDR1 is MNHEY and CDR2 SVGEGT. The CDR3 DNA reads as TGTGCCAGCAGCAGGACTAGCTTTGGCACAGATACGCAGTATTTT. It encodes CASSRTSFGTDTQYF.

CDR3 DNA: TGTGCCAGCAGCTGGGGACAGGGGGCGTCGGACACCGGGGAGCTGTTTTTT. Protein sequence: CASSWGQGASDTGELFF. The chain recombines TRBV13 with TRBJ2-2; 12 bases line up with TRBD1. There are 17 residues in the CDR3. Germline trimming cut 4 bases from V and 3 bases from J; bases unmatched to any gene: 6. Per germline, CDR1 PRHDT and CDR2 FYEKMQ (reference sequence).

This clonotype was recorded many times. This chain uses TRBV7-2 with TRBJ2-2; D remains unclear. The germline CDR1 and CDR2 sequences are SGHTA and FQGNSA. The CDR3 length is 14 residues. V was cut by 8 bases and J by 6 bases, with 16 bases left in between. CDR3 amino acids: CASLLRRGAGELFF. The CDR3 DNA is TGTGCCAGCCTCCTTAGGCGAGGCGCCGGGGAGCTGTTTTTT.

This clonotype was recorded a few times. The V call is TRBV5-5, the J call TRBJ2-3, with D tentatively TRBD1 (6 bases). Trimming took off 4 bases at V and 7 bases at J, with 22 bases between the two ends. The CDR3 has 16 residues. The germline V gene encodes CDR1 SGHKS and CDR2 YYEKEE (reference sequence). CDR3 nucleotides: TGTGCCAGCAGCCCGGGACACACAACGTATTATAATACGCAGTATTTT. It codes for CASSPGHTTYYNTQYF. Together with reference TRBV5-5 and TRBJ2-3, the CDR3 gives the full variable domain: DAGVTQSPTHLIKTRGQQVTLRCSPISGHKSVSWYQQVLGQGPQFIFQYYEKEERGRGNFPDRFSARQFPNYSSELNVNALLLGDSALYLCASSPGHTTYYNTQYFGPGTRLTVL.

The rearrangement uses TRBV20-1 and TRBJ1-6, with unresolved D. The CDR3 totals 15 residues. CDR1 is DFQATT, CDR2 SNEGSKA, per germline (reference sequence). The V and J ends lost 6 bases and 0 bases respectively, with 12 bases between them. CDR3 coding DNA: TGCAGTGCGCGGAGTGGAACCTCCTATAATTCACCCCTCCACTTT. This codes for CSARSGTSYNSPLHF.

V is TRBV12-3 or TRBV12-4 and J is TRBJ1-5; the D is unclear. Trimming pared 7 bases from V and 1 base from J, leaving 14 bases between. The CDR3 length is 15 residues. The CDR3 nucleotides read TGTGCCAGCACCACTGGGAGTTCCAGCAATCAGCCCCAGCATTTT. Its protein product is CASTTGSSSNQPQHF.

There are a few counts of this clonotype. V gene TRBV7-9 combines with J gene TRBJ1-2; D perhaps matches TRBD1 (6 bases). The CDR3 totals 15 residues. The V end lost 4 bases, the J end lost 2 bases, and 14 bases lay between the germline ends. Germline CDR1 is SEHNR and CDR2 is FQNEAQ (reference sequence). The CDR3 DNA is TGTGCCAGCAGCTCACTCATCCAGGGGAACTATGGCTACACCTTC. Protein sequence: CASSSLIQGNYGYTF.

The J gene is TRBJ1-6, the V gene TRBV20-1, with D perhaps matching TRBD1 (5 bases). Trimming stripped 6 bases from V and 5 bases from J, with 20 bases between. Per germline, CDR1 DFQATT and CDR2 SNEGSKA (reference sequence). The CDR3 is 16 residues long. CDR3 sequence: CSANGTPNPHNSPLHF. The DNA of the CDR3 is TGCAGTGCCAACGGGACTCCCAATCCCCATAATTCACCCCTCCACTTT.

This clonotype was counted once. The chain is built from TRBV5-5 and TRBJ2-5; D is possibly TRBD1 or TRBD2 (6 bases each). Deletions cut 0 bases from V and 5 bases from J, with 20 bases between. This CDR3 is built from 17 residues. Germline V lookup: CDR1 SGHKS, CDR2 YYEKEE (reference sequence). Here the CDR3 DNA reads TGTGCCAGCAGCTTGGCATCGGGGGCCTCATGGGGGGAGACCCAGTACTTC. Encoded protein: CASSLASGASWGETQYF.

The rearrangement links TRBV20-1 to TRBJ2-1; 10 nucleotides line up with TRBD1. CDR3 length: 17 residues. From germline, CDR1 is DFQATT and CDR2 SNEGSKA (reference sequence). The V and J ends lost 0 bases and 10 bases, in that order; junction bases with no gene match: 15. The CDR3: CSARDRRAGQGFGEQFF. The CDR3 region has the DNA TGCAGTGCTAGAGATCGACGAGCGGGACAGGGGTTCGGCGAGCAGTTCTTC.

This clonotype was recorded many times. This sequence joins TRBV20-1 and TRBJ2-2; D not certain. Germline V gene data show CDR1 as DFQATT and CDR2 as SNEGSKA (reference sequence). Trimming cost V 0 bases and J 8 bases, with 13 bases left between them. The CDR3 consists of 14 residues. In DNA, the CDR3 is TGCAGTGCTAGAGATTGGGCGAGCACTGGGGAGCTGTTTTTT. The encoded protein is CSARDWASTGELFF.

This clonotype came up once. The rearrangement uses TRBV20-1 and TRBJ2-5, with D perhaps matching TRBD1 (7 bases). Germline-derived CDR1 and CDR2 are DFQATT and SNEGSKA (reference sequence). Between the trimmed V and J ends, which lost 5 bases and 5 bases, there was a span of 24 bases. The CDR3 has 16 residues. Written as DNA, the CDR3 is TGCAGTGCTTATAGCGGTGAAGGGGGCGAACAGGAGACCCAGTACTTC. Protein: CSAYSGEGGEQETQYF.

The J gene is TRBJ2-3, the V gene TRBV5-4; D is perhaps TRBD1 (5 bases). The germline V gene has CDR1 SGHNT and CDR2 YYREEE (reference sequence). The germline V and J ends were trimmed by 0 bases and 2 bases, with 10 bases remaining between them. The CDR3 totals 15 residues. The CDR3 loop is CASSLDFGATDTQYF. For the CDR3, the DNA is TGTGCCAGCAGCTTGGACTTTGGGGCCACAGATACGCAGTATTTT.

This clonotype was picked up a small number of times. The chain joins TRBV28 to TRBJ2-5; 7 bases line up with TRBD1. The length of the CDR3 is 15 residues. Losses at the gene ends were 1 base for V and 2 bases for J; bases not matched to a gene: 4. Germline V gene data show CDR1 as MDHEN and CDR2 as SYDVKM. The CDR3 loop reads CASSLSGTAQETQYF. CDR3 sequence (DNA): TGTGCCAGCAGTTTATCAGGGACAGCTCAAGAGACCCAGTACTTC.

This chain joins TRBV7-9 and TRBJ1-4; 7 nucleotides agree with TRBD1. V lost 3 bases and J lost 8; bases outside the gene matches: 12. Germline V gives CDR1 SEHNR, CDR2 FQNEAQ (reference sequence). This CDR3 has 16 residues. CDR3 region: CASSFGLTTGREKLFF. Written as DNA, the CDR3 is TGTGCCAGCAGCTTCGGCTTGACGACAGGGAGAGAAAAACTGTTTTTT. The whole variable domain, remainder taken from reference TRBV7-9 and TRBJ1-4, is DTGVSQNPRHKITKRGQNVTFRCDPISEHNRLYWYRQTLGQGPEFLTYFQNEAQLEKSRLLSDRFSAERPKGSFSTLEIQRTEQGDSAMYLCASSFGLTTGREKLFFGSGTQLSVL.

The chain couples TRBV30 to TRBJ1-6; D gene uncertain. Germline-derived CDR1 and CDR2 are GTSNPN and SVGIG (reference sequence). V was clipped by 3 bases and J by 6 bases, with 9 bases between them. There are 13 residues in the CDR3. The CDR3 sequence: CAWRIQINSPLHF. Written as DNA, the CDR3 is TGTGCCTGGAGGATTCAAATTAATTCACCCCTCCACTTT. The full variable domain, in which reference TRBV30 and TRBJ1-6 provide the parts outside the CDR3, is SQTIHQWPATLVQPVGSPLSLECTVEGTSNPNLYWYRQAAGRGLQLLFYSVGIGQISSEVPQNLSASRPQDRQFILSSKKLLLSDSGFYLCAWRIQINSPLHFGNGTRLTVT.

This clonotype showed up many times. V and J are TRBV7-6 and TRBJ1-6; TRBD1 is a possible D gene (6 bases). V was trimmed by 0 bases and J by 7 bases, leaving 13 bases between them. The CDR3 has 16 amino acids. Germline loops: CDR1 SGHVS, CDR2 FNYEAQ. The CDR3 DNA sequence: TGTGCCAGCAGCTTAGCGCTTGCAGGGGTGAATTCACCCCTCCACTTT. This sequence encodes CASSLALAGVNSPLHF.